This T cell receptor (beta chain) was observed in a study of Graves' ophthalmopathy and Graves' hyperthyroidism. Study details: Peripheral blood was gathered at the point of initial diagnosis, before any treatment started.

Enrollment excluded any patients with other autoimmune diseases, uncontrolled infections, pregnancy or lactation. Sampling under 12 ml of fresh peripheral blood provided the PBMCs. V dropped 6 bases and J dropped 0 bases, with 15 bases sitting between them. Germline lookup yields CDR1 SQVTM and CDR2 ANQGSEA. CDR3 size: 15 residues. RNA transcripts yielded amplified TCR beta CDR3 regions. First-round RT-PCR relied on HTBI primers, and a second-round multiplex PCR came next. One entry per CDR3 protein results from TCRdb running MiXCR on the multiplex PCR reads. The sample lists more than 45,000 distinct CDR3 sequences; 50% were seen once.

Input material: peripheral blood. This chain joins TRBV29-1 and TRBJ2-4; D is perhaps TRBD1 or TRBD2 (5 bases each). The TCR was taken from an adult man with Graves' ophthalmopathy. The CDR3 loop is CSVTAGTLAKNIQYF. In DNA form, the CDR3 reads TGCAGCGTGACCGCCGGGACGTTAGCCAAAAACATTCAGTACTTC. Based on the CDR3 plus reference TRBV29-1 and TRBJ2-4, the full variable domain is SAVISQKPSRDICQRGTSLTIQCQVDSQVTMMFWYRQQPGQSLTLIATANQGSEATYESGFVIDKFPISRPNLTFSTLTVSNMSPEDSSIYLCSVTAGTLAKNIQYFGAGTRLSVL.